This T cell receptor beta chain comes out of a study of blood T cells in healthy people across ages. Sample-barcoded 5' priming and a J-beta primer mix drove a second PCR of 7 to 11 cycles. TCRdb reprocessed the 5' RACE reads via MiXCR and lists one record per CDR3 protein. The data contain roughly 1.6 million distinct CDR3 sequences, roughly 32% of them singletons. This clonotype showed up just a few times. The CDR3 sequence is 14 residues long. Germline V lookup: CDR1 SGHRS, CDR2 YFSETQ. V lost 2 bases to trimming and J lost 3 bases, with 12 bases between them. PBMCs, at least 6 million per sample, were isolated.

Input material: blood. The rearrangement uses TRBV5-1 and TRBJ2-7; D is possibly TRBD2 (5 bases). The receptor was isolated from a woman aged 30 to 39 in good health. CDR3 coding DNA: TGCGCCAGCAGCTTTGAGGGCAGCCTCTACGAGCAGTACTTC. Translating it yields CASSFEGSLYEQYF.